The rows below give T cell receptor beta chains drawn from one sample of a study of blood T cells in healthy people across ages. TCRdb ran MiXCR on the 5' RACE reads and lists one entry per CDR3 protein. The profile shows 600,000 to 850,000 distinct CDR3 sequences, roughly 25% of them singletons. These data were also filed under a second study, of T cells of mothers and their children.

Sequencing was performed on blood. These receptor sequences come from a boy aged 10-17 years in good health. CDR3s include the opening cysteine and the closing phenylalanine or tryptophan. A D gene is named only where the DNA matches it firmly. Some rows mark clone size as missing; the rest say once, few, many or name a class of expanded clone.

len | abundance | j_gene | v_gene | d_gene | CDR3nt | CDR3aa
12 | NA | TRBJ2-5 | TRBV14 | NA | TGTGCCAACCTCCCGCACCAAGAGACCCAGTACTTC | CANLPHQETQYF
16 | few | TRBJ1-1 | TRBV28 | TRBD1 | TGTGCCAGCAGGACGTCAGGGGGGCGAGTTAGAACTGAAGCTTTCTTT | CASRTSGGRVRTEAFF
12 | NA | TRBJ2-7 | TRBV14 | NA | TGTGCCAGCAGCCAACAGGGCCACGAGCAGTACTTC | CASSQQGHEQYF
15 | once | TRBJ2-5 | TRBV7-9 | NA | TGTGCCAGCAGCCAACTAATGCCTAGCCAAGAGACCCAGTACTTC | CASSQLMPSQETQYF
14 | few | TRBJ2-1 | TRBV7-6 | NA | TGTGCCAGCAGCTCGGCCGGGACTCTCAATGAGCAGTTCTTC | CASSSAGTLNEQFF
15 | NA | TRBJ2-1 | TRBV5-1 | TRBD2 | TGCGCCACCTCACCAGGACTAGCGGGAGGAAATGAGCAGTTCTTC | CATSPGLAGGNEQFF
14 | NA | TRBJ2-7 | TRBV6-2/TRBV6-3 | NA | TGTGCCAGCGCTTCATCGGGGTCATGGCGCGAGCAGTACTTC | CASASSGSWREQYF
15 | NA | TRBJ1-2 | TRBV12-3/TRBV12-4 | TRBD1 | TGTGCCAGCAGTTCCGGGACAGGTACTAACTATGGCTACACCTTC | CASSSGTGTNYGYTF
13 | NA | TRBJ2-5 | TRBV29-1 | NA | TGCAGCGTTGAAGATGATGTCGCGCTAGTTTTAAACTTC | CSVEDDVALVLNF
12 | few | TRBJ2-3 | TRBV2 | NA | TGTGCCAGCATACTAGACACAGATACGCAGTATTTT | CASILDTDTQYF
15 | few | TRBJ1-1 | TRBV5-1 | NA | TGCGCCAGCAGCTTCGAAGGGGGGCGTGGGACTGAAGCTTTCTTT | CASSFEGGRGTEAFF
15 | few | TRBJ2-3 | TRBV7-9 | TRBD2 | TGTGCCAGCAGCCCGACTAGCGGGTATGTCGATACGCAGTATTTT | CASSPTSGYVDTQYF
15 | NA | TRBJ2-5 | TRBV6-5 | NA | TGTGCCAGCAGCCCTCTCTCAGGGATCCAAGAGACCCAGTACTTC | CASSPLSGIQETQYF
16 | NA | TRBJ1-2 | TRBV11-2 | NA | TGTGCCAGCAGCTTATTCTCCCCGGACACTTACTATGGCTACACCTTC | CASSLFSPDTYYGYTF
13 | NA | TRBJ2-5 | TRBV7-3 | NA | TGTGCCAGCAGCCTAAAGCCCCCAGAGACCCAGTACTTC | CASSLKPPETQYF
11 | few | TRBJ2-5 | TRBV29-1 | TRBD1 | TGCAGCGTCACAGGGGAAGAGACCCAGTACTTC | CSVTGEETQYF
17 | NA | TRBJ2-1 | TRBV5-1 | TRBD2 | TGCGCCAGCAGGCTTCTGGGGGGAGGGTTATCCTACAATGAGCAGTTCTTC | CASRLLGGGLSYNEQFF
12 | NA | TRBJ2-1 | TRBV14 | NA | TGTGCCAGCAGCCAAGCGGTGGGTGAGCAGTTCTTC | CASSQAVGEQFF
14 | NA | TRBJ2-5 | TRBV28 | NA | TGTGCCAGCAGCCCTAACGTGGGAGAAGAGACCCAGTACTTC | CASSPNVGEETQYF
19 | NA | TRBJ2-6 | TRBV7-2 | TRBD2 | TGTGCCAGCAGCTCCCAGATCCTAGCGGGGGTCTCTGGGGCCAACGTCCTGACTTTC | CASSSQILAGVSGANVLTF
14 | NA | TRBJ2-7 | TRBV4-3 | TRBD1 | TGCGCCAGCAGCCCGGACAGGGGAGGGAACGAGCAGTACTTC | CASSPDRGGNEQYF
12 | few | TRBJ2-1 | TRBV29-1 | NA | TGCAGCGTTCTCCTTAGTGACGGTGAGCAGTTCTTC | CSVLLSDGEQFF
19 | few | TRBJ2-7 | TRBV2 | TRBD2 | TGTGCCAGCAGTGAAAGGCCGGGACTAGCGGGGGAGCATACCTACGAGCAGTACTTC | CASSERPGLAGEHTYEQYF
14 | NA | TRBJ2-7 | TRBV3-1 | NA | TGTGCCAGCAGCCAAGATAGGCGGGACTACGAGCAGTACTTC | CASSQDRRDYEQYF
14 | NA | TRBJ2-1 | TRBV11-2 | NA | TGTGCCAGCAGCCCAGCCGACTGGGACGTAAGGCAGTTCTTC | CASSPADWDVRQFF
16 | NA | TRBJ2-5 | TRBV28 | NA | TGTGCCAGCAGACCTCCTCGGACAGATTACCTAGAGACCCAGTACTTC | CASRPPRTDYLETQYF
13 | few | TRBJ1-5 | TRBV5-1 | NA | TGCGCCAGCAGCTTGGGGGAAAATCAGCCCCAGCATTTT | CASSLGENQPQHF
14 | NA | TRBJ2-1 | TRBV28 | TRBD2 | TGTGCCAGCAGTCTCACCCCGGGAGGGAATGAGCAGTTCTTC | CASSLTPGGNEQFF
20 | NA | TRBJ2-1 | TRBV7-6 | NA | TGTGCCAGCAGCTTAGATCGTAGGGGGAGGCGCGAGAGCTCCTACAATGAGCAGTTCTTC | CASSLDRRGRRESSYNEQFF